The entry below describes one T cell receptor (beta chain). Its antigen is still unknown. The sample originates from a study of CD8 T cell repertoires and HIV-1 epitope variants. Produced via immunoSEQ multiplex PCR; TCRdb's table is partial and in-frame only. The table shows roughly 4,500 clones, with roughly 70% occurring only once. This CDR3 is built from 15 residues. The V and J ends lost 5 bases and 4 bases, in that order; junction bases with no gene match: 6. Looked up from germline, CDR1 is MNHEY and CDR2 is SMNVEV (reference sequence). Sequencing used cultured CD8+ T cells derived from PBMCs. This TCR was sampled from a male donor with HIV. V is TRBV27 and J is TRBJ1-2; TRBD1 matches at 11 bases. The chain's CDR3 is CASSTGQGASYGYTF. The CDR3 DNA reads as TGTGCCAGCAGTACAGGACAGGGGGCCTCCTATGGCTACACCTTC.